The source of this TCR beta chain is a study of human T cells and chemical hapten exposure. The germline V and J ends were trimmed by 7 bases and 4 bases, with 8 bases remaining between them. The CDR3 consists of 11 residues. CDR1 and CDR2 (germline): MNHEY, SVGEGT. Using its own MiXCR run on the RACE reads, TCRdb lists one record per CDR3 protein. This table has 55,000 to 75,000 distinct CDR3 sequences, around 12% appearing once. There are a few counts of this clonotype. Time point here: patch test 3, about 24 weeks after DPC sensitization. Noted treatment: therapeutic diphenylcyclopropenone sensitization with weekly scalp DPC.

This TCR came from a man aged 25-45 years with alopecia areata. Some clones in this sample may be carry-over from other donors' samples. This chain uses TRBV6-2 or TRBV6-3 with TRBJ2-7, with D maybe TRBD2 (5 bases). The sample consisted of whole blood, taken in connection with sensitization to the hapten diphenylcyclopropenone (DPC). CDR3 protein: CASTEGYEQYF. The CDR3 bases are TGTGCCAGCACCGAGGGATACGAGCAGTACTTC.